Here is one TCR beta chain with its context. This sample was included in a study of blood T cell repertoires in COVID-19. Overall study: The United States, Italy and Spain supplied acute and convalescent COVID-19 samples.

Only in-frame clones appear in the TCRdb table, and some are missing; sequencing was by immunoSEQ multiplex PCR. The table has about 90,000 clones, roughly 80% seen once. CDR3 size: 17 residues. CDR1 LGHNA and CDR2 YSLEER come from the germline V gene. Unmatched junction bases numbered 4, after V lost 0 bases and J lost 1 base. Sequencing was done on a sample of peripheral blood. V gene TRBV4-3 combines with J gene TRBJ1-2; the match to TRBD1 covers 11 bases. This receptor was obtained from a man aged 55 to 70 with acute or convalescent COVID-19. The CDR3 protein is CASSQDWDRGSNYGYTF. The CDR3, as DNA: TGCGCCAGCAGCCAAGATTGGGACAGGGGGAGTAACTATGGCTACACCTTC.